These 29 T cell receptor beta chains were sequenced from one sample in a study of blood T cell repertoires in COVID-19. Some clones are missing from TCRdb's copy, which holds only in-frame ones; the method was immunoSEQ multiplex PCR. The sample includes 250,000 or so clones, about 82% of them seen just once. The sample taken for sequencing was peripheral blood. The origin of the receptors is a woman aged 55-75 years with active or convalescent COVID-19.

The chain couples TRBV7-4 to TRBJ2-1, with 9 bases matching TRBD1. V trimming: 4 bases; J trimming: 10 bases; junction bases outside the gene matches: 8. The CDR3 spans 14 residues. The germline CDR1 and CDR2 sequences are SGHVT and SQSDAQ. CDR3 in amino acids: CASSSYRGLWEQFF. The CDR3 region has the DNA TGTGCCAGCAGCTCATACAGGGGGCTATGGGAGCAGTTCTTC.

In this sample, this clone turned up a few times. The rearrangement links TRBV4-1 to TRBJ1-5; D is unclear. The V gene's germline CDR1 is MGHRA and CDR2 YSYEKL. V gave up 2 bases and J gave up 5 bases, with 7 bases separating them. The CDR3 contains 13 residues. CDR3 sequence: CASSQYRDQPQHF. CDR3 sequence (DNA): TGCGCCAGCAGCCAATACAGAGATCAGCCCCAGCATTTT.

V and J are TRBV28 and TRBJ1-2, with D unclear. Between the trimmed V and J ends, which lost 4 bases and 5 bases, there was a span of 26 bases. CDR1 and CDR2 (germline): MDHEN, SYDVKM. This CDR3 is 18 amino acids long. In nucleotides, the CDR3 is TGTGCCAGCAGTTCCGGTGTGGCCGGGAGCTCCTCACGGTATGGCTACACCTTC. It translates to CASSSGVAGSSSRYGYTF.

J is TRBJ1-6 and V is TRBV6-1, with 8 bases that match TRBD1. This CDR3 is built from 14 residues. The V and J ends lost 5 bases and 6 bases, in that order; junction bases with no gene match: 3. CDR1 and CDR2 (germline): MNHNS, SASEGT. The CDR3 nucleotides are TGTGCCAGCAGTCCGGGACAGGTTAATTCACCCCTCCACTTT. It codes for CASSPGQVNSPLHF.

The chain uses TRBV10-2 and TRBJ1-3, with D possibly matching TRBD1 (6 bases). The germline gives CDR1 WSHSY, CDR2 SAAADI. Trimming removed 4 bases at V and 0 bases at J, with 13 bases between. The CDR3 spans 16 residues. The CDR3 sequence: CASSGFTGSSGNTIYF. The CDR3 region has the DNA TGCGCCAGCAGTGGCTTTACAGGGTCCTCTGGAAACACCATATATTTT.

This chain connects TRBV11-1 to TRBJ1-2, with 8 positions matching TRBD1. This CDR3 is 16 amino acids long. Germline V lookup: CDR1 SGHAT, CDR2 FQDESV (reference sequence). The junction had 17 bases not matched to a gene; V was cut back by 6 bases and J by 8 bases. The CDR3 coding sequence is TGTGCCAGCAGTAACTCCCGGGACAGGTTCAGCTGGGGCTACACCTTC. Amino acids: CASSNSRDRFSWGYTF.

This chain uses TRBV7-9 with TRBJ1-2; 7 bases are shared with TRBD1. V lost 1 base and J lost 10; bases outside the gene matches: 3. Germline CDR1 and CDR2: SEHNR and FQNEAQ (reference sequence). The CDR3 totals 12 residues. CDR3 amino acids: CASSLETGYYTF. CDR3 nucleotide sequence: TGTGCCAGCAGCTTAGAGACAGGGTACTACACCTTC.

This rearrangement joins TRBV28 to TRBJ1-5; D is ambiguous. Trimming removed 1 base from V and 3 bases from J, with 13 bases in between. This CDR3 has 16 amino acids. CDR1 and CDR2 from the germline V gene are MDHEN and SYDVKM. CDR3 sequence reads: CASSLSRQVYNQPQHF. In DNA form, the CDR3 reads TGTGCCAGCAGTTTATCCCGGCAGGTTTACAATCAGCCCCAGCATTTT.

This sequence joins TRBV19 and TRBJ2-1, with 10 nucleotides matching TRBD1. The V gene's germline CDR1 is LNHDA and CDR2 SQIVND (reference sequence). Unmatched junction bases numbered 1, after V lost 1 base and J lost 4 bases. The CDR3 has 15 amino acids. For the CDR3, the DNA is TGTGCCAGTAGTATAGGGACAGGGGGTTACAATGAGCAGTTCTTC. It translates to CASSIGTGGYNEQFF.

V usage is TRBV7-2 and J usage is TRBJ2-1, with TRBD2 matching over 9 bases. CDR1 is SGHTA and CDR2 is FQGNSA in the germline V gene. V lost 2 bases, J lost 10 bases, and 3 bases stayed unmatched. The CDR3 loop spans 13 amino acids. The CDR3 DNA reads TGTGCCAGCAGCTTATATAGCGGGGGCGAGCAGTTCTTC. Protein product: CASSLYSGGEQFF.

The chain is built from TRBV19 and TRBJ1-1, with D hard to call. The CDR3 totals 18 residues. The germline V gene encodes CDR1 LNHDA and CDR2 SQIVND (reference sequence). V lost 1 base and J 0 bases, leaving 18 bases between the germline ends. CDR3 DNA: TGTGCCAGTAGTATAGGCCCGAGGGCAGGCACCGTGAACACTGAAGCTTTCTTT. This sequence encodes CASSIGPRAGTVNTEAFF.

The chain links TRBV6-5 to TRBJ2-1; 11 nucleotides agree with TRBD2. The V and J ends lost 7 bases and 3 bases, in that order; junction bases with no gene match: 5. The CDR3 totals 15 residues. Germline CDR1 MNHEY, CDR2 SVGAGI. CDR3 in DNA: TGTGCCAGCACCAAACTAGCGGGAGTCTACAATGAGCAGTTCTTC. It yields the protein CASTKLAGVYNEQFF.

The V and J genes are TRBV7-8 and TRBJ1-3, with D hard to call. Trimming took 6 bases from V and 0 from J, leaving 18 bases between them. The CDR3 loop spans 17 amino acids. Germline V gene sequence: CDR1 SGHVS, CDR2 FQNEAQ. CDR3 amino acids: CASRPTAGRVSGNTIYF. DNA for the CDR3: TGTGCCAGCAGACCGACGGCAGGTCGCGTCTCTGGAAACACCATATATTTT.

V gene TRBV3-1 (or the pseudogene TRBV3-2) combines with J gene TRBJ1-3; 9 bases are a match to TRBD1. CDR3 length: 16 residues. J was trimmed by 4 bases and V by 3 bases; bases with no gene match: 7. Germline V gene sequence: CDR1 LGHDT, CDR2 YNNKEL (reference sequence). CDR3 in amino acids: CASSQGQGGVGNTIYF. CDR3 sequence (DNA): TGTGCCAGCAGCCAGGGACAGGGTGGCGTAGGAAACACCATATATTTT.

The chain recombines TRBV2 with TRBJ1-2; 7 nucleotides match TRBD1. From germline, CDR1 is SNHLY and CDR2 FYNNEI. The ends lost 6 bases at V and 5 bases at J; junction bases unmatched: 9. The CDR3 loop spans 14 amino acids. The CDR3 DNA reads as TGTGCCAGCAGGATAGGGGGACAGCTTTATGGCTACACCTTC. It encodes CASRIGGQLYGYTF.

The chain recombines TRBV5-6 with TRBJ1-2, with a tentative D call TRBD1 (5 bases). V shed 5 bases and J shed 3 bases, with 14 bases lying between them. The CDR3 totals 14 residues. The germline CDR1 and CDR2 sequences are SGHDT and YYEEEE. The CDR3 is CASSREGRDYGYTF. CDR3 coding DNA: TGTGCCAGCAGTCGGGAGGGACGCGACTATGGCTACACCTTC.

The V gene is TRBV7-2, the J gene TRBJ1-4; the match to TRBD1 covers 7 bases. The germline V gene encodes CDR1 SGHTA and CDR2 FQGNSA. The CDR3 extends over 17 amino acids. Trimming took 0 bases from V and 6 from J; bases not matched to a gene: 10. CDR3 coding DNA: TGTGCCAGCAGCTTAGCGCTTGGGAGAGGGGGCGATGAAAAACTGTTTTTT. As protein: CASSLALGRGGDEKLFF. Drawing the rest from reference TRBV7-2 and TRBJ1-4, the complete variable domain is GAGVSQSPSNKVTEKGKDVELRCDPISGHTALYWYRQSLGQGLEFLIYFQGNSAPDKSGLPSDRFSAERTGGSVSTLTIQRTQQEDSAVYLCASSLALGRGGDEKLFFGSGTQLSVL.

This sequence joins TRBV11-1 and TRBJ1-1, with D unclear. CDR3 length equals 14 residues. Between the trimmed V and J ends, which lost 5 bases and 5 bases, there was a span of 15 bases. The V gene's germline CDR1 is SGHAT and CDR2 FQDESV (reference sequence). The CDR3 DNA is TGTGCCAGCAGCCCCTTGGGTAGGCGGACTGAAGCTTTCTTT. Its protein product is CASSPLGRRTEAFF.

The rearrangement links TRBV5-5 to TRBJ2-5, with D possibly matching TRBD1 (6 bases). V lost 1 base, J lost 4 bases, and 11 bases lay in between. Germline V gene data show CDR1 as SGHKS and CDR2 as YYEKEE (reference sequence). CDR3 length: 14 amino acids. CDR3 coding DNA: TGTGCCAGCAGCTTGTACAGGGTCGGAGAGACCCAGTACTTC. It specifies CASSLYRVGETQYF.

V is TRBV19 and J is TRBJ2-3, with D maybe TRBD1 (6 bases). This CDR3 is built from 14 residues. V was cut by 1 base and J by 2 bases, with 7 bases left in between. Looked up from germline, CDR1 is LNHDA and CDR2 is SQIVND (reference sequence). The CDR3 coding sequence is TGTGCCAGTAGTATAGGGACAGCCACAGATACGCAGTATTTT. It codes for CASSIGTATDTQYF.

This clone was counted between two and nine times. The chain has TRBV6-1 and TRBJ1-6, with D hard to call. The CDR3 is made up of 16 amino acids. Trimming removed 4 bases at V and 0 bases at J, with 10 bases between. In germline, CDR1 is MNHNS, CDR2 SASEGT. The CDR3 DNA reads TGTGCCAGCAGTGTGATGGGGAGCTCCTATAATTCACCCCTCCACTTT. Translation: CASSVMGSSYNSPLHF.

The chain recombines TRBV5-6 with TRBJ1-6, with 12 bases matching TRBD1. V dropped 2 bases and J dropped 7; count of bases not matched to a gene: 4. The V gene's germline CDR1 is SGHDT and CDR2 YYEEEE. The CDR3 totals 16 residues. The CDR3 protein is CASSLGTGGLNSPLHF. As DNA, the CDR3 is TGTGCCAGCAGCTTAGGGACAGGGGGCCTCAATTCACCCCTCCACTTT.

The genes are TRBV7-3 and TRBJ2-1; D not certain. The CDR3 runs to 15 residues. Germline CDR1 is SGHTA and CDR2 is FQGTGA. V gave up 0 bases and J gave up 7 bases, with 13 bases separating them. The CDR3 nucleotides read TGTGCCAGCAGCTTAACTGGGTGGGCGCCTAATGAGCAGTTCTTC. This sequence encodes CASSLTGWAPNEQFF.

In this sample, this clone turned up a few times. The CDR3 bases are TGTGCCAGCAGCCCAACTACAGGGCCAAGATCACCCCTCCACTTT. Its translation is CASSPTTGPRSPLHF. The rearrangement links TRBV6-5 to TRBJ1-6, with TRBD1 as a possible D gene (6 bases). Germline assignment: CDR1 MNHEY and CDR2 SVGAGI. This CDR3 is built from 15 residues. V was pared by 6 bases and J by 10 bases, with 19 bases between.

The chain recombines TRBV19 with TRBJ2-5; 12 bases agree with TRBD1. V trimming: 7 bases; J trimming: 6 bases; junction bases outside the gene matches: 15. Germline CDR1 LNHDA, CDR2 SQIVND (reference sequence). CDR3 length: 17 amino acids. CDR3 loop: CASTKRAWDRGQKTQYF. CDR3 sequence (DNA): TGTGCCAGTACGAAACGGGCTTGGGACAGGGGGCAAAAGACCCAGTACTTC.

CDR3 nucleotide sequence: TGTGCCAGCAGCTTAGATGTGCCAGGCAAACAAGAGACCCAGTACTTC. It is translated as CASSLDVPGKQETQYF. The chain combines TRBV11-3 with TRBJ2-5; D is ambiguous. CDR3 length equals 16 residues. Trimming stripped 0 bases from V and 2 bases from J, with 13 bases between. CDR1 is SGHNT and CDR2 is YENEEA in the germline V gene. Full variable domain (remainder filled in from reference TRBV11-3 and TRBJ2-5): EAGVVQSPRYKIIEKKQPVAFWCNPISGHNTLYWYLQNLGQGPELLIRYENEEAVDDSQLPKDRFSAERLKGVDSTLKIQPAELGDSAVYLCASSLDVPGKQETQYFGPGTRLLVL.

V gene TRBV4-2 combines with J gene TRBJ1-2, with TRBD1 as a possible D gene (6 bases). CDR1 and CDR2 (germline): LGHNA, YNFKEQ. The CDR3 is 15 residues long. The V end lost 1 base, the J end lost 7 bases, and 16 bases lay between the germline ends. The CDR3 region has the DNA TGTGCCAGCAGCCAAGGGAAGGCGGGGGGCCGTGGCTACACCTTC. The encoded protein is CASSQGKAGGRGYTF.

The chain carries TRBV7-3 and TRBJ2-2; 7 nucleotides align to TRBD2. V was pared by 2 bases and J by 7 bases, with 10 bases of the junction left unmatched. The CDR3 totals 16 residues. The V gene's germline CDR1 is SGHTA and CDR2 FQGTGA. The CDR3 bases are TGTGCCAGCAGCTTATCGACTAGCCCTGAGGTCGGGGAGCTGTTTTTT. Residues: CASSLSTSPEVGELFF.

The V call is TRBV11-2, the J call TRBJ1-5; TRBD1 might be the D (6 bases). Trimming shortened V by 1 base and J by 2 bases, and 18 bases separated the two germline ends. The CDR3 has 18 amino acids. Looked up from germline, CDR1 is SGHAT and CDR2 is FQNNGV. In nucleotides, the CDR3 is TGTGCCAGCAGCTTAGTAGCCAGGGGTCACCTCGGCAATCAGCCCCAGCATTTT. This encodes CASSLVARGHLGNQPQHF.